This T cell receptor (beta chain) was recorded in a study of T cells in Graves' hyperthyroidism and ophthalmopathy (dated by TCRdb to between 2018 and 2021). Turning to the overall study: Peripheral blood samples were taken at initial diagnosis, before any treatment was given. To identify distinguishing TCR V-J signatures, a discovery cohort of 90 to 100 patients was used, comprising some 43 with Graves' ophthalmopathy and some 60 with stable Graves' hyperthyroidism. Following sampling, methimazole starting at 30 mg daily was given to hyperthyroidism patients, and high-dose intravenous methylprednisolone was given to ophthalmopathy patients. The 75 to 100 discovery patients were divided at random into training and test sets in a 7:3 ratio. Thyroid tissue and blood T-cell repertoires from six Graves' hyperthyroidism patients were also compared in the study. An independent validation cohort of under 20 hyperthyroidism patients and roughly 16 patients who later progressed to ophthalmopathy tested prospective prediction of ophthalmopathy. According to the paper, TCR Vbeta CDR3 sequencing was carried out on 135 peripheral blood samples, which came from about 45 ophthalmopathy, under 80 hyperthyroidism and roughly 17 progressor patients.

Study-wide conclusions, independent of this receptor: No statistical method was used to fix the sample size in advance, and group allocation was not hidden from the investigators. In validation, the model predicted progression to ophthalmopathy with around 71% sensitivity and 72% to 75% specificity, a median of about 6.7 months before onset. A 13 V-J signature model separated ophthalmopathy from stable hyperthyroidism, with around 90% sensitivity and 81.08% specificity in cross-validation and 80%/75% in testing. Most expanded thyroid clonotypes (frequency above 0.001) were also detected in blood, a finding suggesting that blood repertoires may reflect thyroid immune responses.

The TCR beta CDR3 regions were amplified from RNA transcripts. A first-round RT-PCR of the TCR CDR3 used the HTBI primer set with the Qiagen OneStep RT-PCR kit. The libraries were constructed in a second round of multiplex PCR and then size-selected and purified. The libraries were sequenced on an Illumina HiSeq2000 using paired-end 100 bp reads. Per the original workflow: SOAPnuke was used to process the raw data, throwing out any read that contained adapters or uncalled bases, had a mean Phred below 15, or lacked an exact constant-primer or identifier match. COPE v1.2.5 was used to merge the high-quality paired reads, and each unique nucleotide sequence was defined as a clonotype. MiTCR v1.1 was used to align clonotypes to the IMGT TRBV, TRBD and TRBJ reference segments. The analysis included only V-J combinations with a frequency above 0.0001, which together covered 99.2% of the repertoires. The TCS score was defined as the ratio of F50 (clonal expansion) to E x V (chaos), calculated using BLOSUM62-based TCRdist between CDR3 peptides within each V-J. Welch's t-statistics and random forest reduced around 520 V-J features to 10 to 15, which were used in a naive Bayes classifier (R e1071). Through fastp at Q25 and MiXCR, TCRdb rebuilt clones from the public reads, retaining in-frame beta chains. Every entry covers one CDR3 protein and lists the most common genes and DNA from its rows. TCRdb, not the authors, supplied the V and J calls. The sample table contains hundreds of thousands of distinct CDR3 sequences; only one count was recorded for less than 20% of them. Around 30% of the sample is held by the ten biggest clonotypes.

Regarding this clonotype: Its specific antigen is unknown. No base-level quality is on record; no much larger clone is a single base apart.

The CDR3 runs 15 residues from the cysteine to the phenylalanine. The sequence is cut down to CDR3 DNA, 45 bases in frame from base 1. The germline V gene (reference sequence) gives CDR1 as DFQATT and CDR2 as SNEGSKA. Cut back by 3 bases and 1 base, the V and J ends lie 16 bases apart. Moderately to severely active disease, a Clinical Activity Score of at least 3, a NOSPECS grade of at least 4, and a duration under 3 months were present in ophthalmopathy patients. The study excluded patients with uncontrolled infections, other autoimmune diseases, pregnancy or lactation. Diagnoses relied on clinical symptoms, serum thyroxine and TRAb, thyroid ultrasound and orbital computed tomography. PBMCs were separated from roughly 10 ml of fresh peripheral blood using Ficoll-Paque density gradient centrifugation. Total RNA was extracted using Trizol reagent, and RNA quality was assessed on an Agilent 2100 Bioanalyzer.

The material sequenced was blood. The clonotype originates from a woman aged 18-35 years with Graves' ophthalmopathy. This receptor chain uses TRBV20-1 and TRBJ2-7; no D gene can be assigned with confidence. The DNA is as follows: TGCAGTGCTAGGGATTCGAAAGCCCCTTCCTACGAGCAGTACTTC. Translated, it reads CSARDSKAPSYEQYF.